A selection of T cell receptor beta chains follows, all from one sample in a study of spatial heterogeneity in lung cancer. TCRdb independently ran MiXCR on the 5' RACE reads; one entry per CDR3 protein. The table lists some 96,000 distinct CDR3 sequences, roughly 4.5% of them singletons. Material: lung tumor tissue, obtained at surgery. The source of these receptors is a male donor with early-stage non-small cell lung cancer. CDR3s include the opening cysteine and the closing phenylalanine or tryptophan. D genes are given only for firm matches. Clone size, where shown, is once, few, many, or a class for clones that have expanded.

>TRBV28|.|TRBJ2-1|few
CASSFRSSRYNEQFF
TGTGCCAGCAGTTTTAGGTCTAGCAGATACAATGAGCAGTTCTTC
>TRBV28|TRBD2|TRBJ2-5|many
CASSPGLVVETQYF
TGTGCCAGCAGTCCGGGACTAGTCGTAGAGACCCAGTACTTC
>TRBV5-1|TRBD2|TRBJ2-1|few
CASSPPRLAGEQFF
TGCGCCAGCAGCCCCCCAAGACTAGCGGGGGAGCAGTTCTTC
>TRBV5-1|TRBD2|TRBJ2-1|many
CASSLPTSGRAFDNEQFF
TGCGCCAGCAGCTTACCAACTAGCGGGAGGGCCTTTGACAATGAGCAGTTCTTC
>TRBV6-5|.|TRBJ1-1|many
CASSRLGEAFF
TGTGCCAGCAGTCGACTCGGTGAAGCTTTCTTT
>TRBV2|.|TRBJ2-1|many
CASSESAFLRVAEYNEQFF
TGTGCCAGCAGTGAATCAGCTTTCCTCAGGGTAGCGGAATACAATGAGCAGTTCTTC
>TRBV5-6|.|TRBJ2-7|many
CASSLVERSYEQYF
TGTGCCAGCAGCTTGGTTGAGAGGTCCTACGAGCAGTACTTC
>TRBV14|.|TRBJ2-5|.
CASSHGTTKSETQYF
TGTGCCAGCAGCCATGGTACTACAAAATCAGAGACCCAGTACTTC
>TRBV5-1|.|TRBJ1-2|many
CASSLYGGSYGYTF
TGCGCCAGCAGCTTGTACGGGGGTTCCTATGGCTACACCTTC
>TRBV28|.|TRBJ2-5|many
CASSLPGGRETQYF
TGTGCCAGCAGTTTACCCGGGGGCCGAGAGACCCAGTACTTC
>TRBV14|.|TRBJ2-7|many
CASSQDTVGEQYF
TGTGCCAGCAGCCAAGATACGGTCGGGGAGCAGTACTTC
>TRBV28|.|TRBJ2-7|few
CASSFWGLYEQYF
TGTGCCAGCAGTTTTTGGGGGCTCTACGAGCAGTACTTC
>TRBV7-6|TRBD2|TRBJ2-3|many
CASSYHSGIGTDTQYF
TGTGCCAGCAGTTACCATAGCGGGATTGGCACAGATACGCAGTATTTT
>TRBV12-3/TRBV12-4|.|TRBJ1-6|many
CASSFTYNSPLHF
TGTGCCAGCAGTTTTACCTATAATTCACCCCTCCACTTT
>TRBV6-5|.|TRBJ1-1|many
CASSSVPRLSFAFF
TGTGCCAGCAGTTCCGTACCCCGGCTCAGCTTTGCTTTCTTT
>TRBV5-1|.|TRBJ2-3|.
CASSLQGRTDTQYF
TGCGCCAGCAGCTTGCAGGGGCGGACAGATACGCAGTATTTT
>TRBV12-3/TRBV12-4|.|TRBJ2-1|few
CASSLGRGANNEQFF
TGTGCCAGCAGTTTAGGGCGCGGGGCCAACAATGAGCAGTTCTTC
>TRBV18|.|TRBJ2-1|many
CASSPEVVFGDEQFF
TGTGCCAGCTCACCTGAAGTGGTGTTTGGCGATGAGCAGTTCTTC
>TRBV6-1|.|TRBJ1-2|many
CASSEVGPNYGYTF
TGTGCCAGCAGTGAAGTGGGACCAAACTATGGCTACACCTTC
>TRBV27|TRBD2|TRBJ2-3|few
CASTGASGRGTDTQYF
TGTGCCAGCACGGGGGCTAGCGGGAGGGGCACAGATACGCAGTATTTT
>TRBV5-1|.|TRBJ2-5|few
CASSFRDGSQETQYF
TGCGCCAGCAGCTTCCGGGACGGATCCCAAGAGACCCAGTACTTC
>TRBV18|.|TRBJ1-5|many
CASSPGMTNQPQHF
TGTGCCAGCTCACCGGGAATGACCAATCAGCCCCAGCATTTT
>TRBV27|.|TRBJ1-1|many
CASRTTRASIQKAFF
TGTGCCAGCAGAACCACCAGGGCATCTATACAAAAAGCTTTCTTT
>TRBV2|.|TRBJ2-3|.
CASSEWVLGPRTDTQYF
TGTGCCAGCAGTGAATGGGTACTCGGGCCGCGCACAGATACGCAGTATTTT
>TRBV5-1|TRBD1|TRBJ1-2|many
CASRIGTGRYGYTF
TGCGCCAGCAGGATCGGGACAGGAAGATATGGCTACACCTTC
>TRBV6-1|.|TRBJ1-1|few
CASRRLQVNTEAFF
TGTGCCAGCCGCCGACTTCAGGTGAACACTGAAGCTTTCTTT
>TRBV2|.|TRBJ1-5|.
CASSDVNRNQPQHF
TGTGCCAGCAGTGACGTCAATCGCAATCAGCCCCAGCATTTT
>TRBV18|.|TRBJ2-7|many
CASSPPGSGEQYF
TGTGCCAGCTCACCGCCGGGCTCGGGGGAGCAGTACTTC